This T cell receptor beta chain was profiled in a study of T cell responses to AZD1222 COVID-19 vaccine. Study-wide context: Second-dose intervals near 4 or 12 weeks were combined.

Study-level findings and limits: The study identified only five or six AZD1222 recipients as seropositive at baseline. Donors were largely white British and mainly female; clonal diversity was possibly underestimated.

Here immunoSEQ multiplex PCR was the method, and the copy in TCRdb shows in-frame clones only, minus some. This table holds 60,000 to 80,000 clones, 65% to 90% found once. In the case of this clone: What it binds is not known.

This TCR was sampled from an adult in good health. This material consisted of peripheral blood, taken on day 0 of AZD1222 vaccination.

CDR3 DNA: TGCGCCAGCAGCTTGAAAGGGGCAAGCAATCAGCCCCAGCATTTT. It codes for CASSLKGASNQPQHF. The J gene is TRBJ1-5, the V gene TRBV5-1; tentatively, D is TRBD1 (5 bases). The CDR3 extends over 15 amino acids. Trimming left V 1 base short and J 1 base short, with 9 bases between. CDR1 and CDR2 (germline): SGHRS, YFSETQ. Filled out from reference TRBV5-1 and TRBJ1-5, the complete variable domain reads KAGVTQTPRYLIKTRGQQVTLSCSPISGHRSVSWYQQTPGQGLQFLFEYFSETQRNKGNFPGRFSGRQFSNSRSEMNVSTLELGDSALYLCASSLKGASNQPQHFGDGTRLSIL.